The rows below give T cell receptor beta chains drawn from one sample of a study of blood T cells in healthy people across ages. TCRdb independently ran MiXCR on the 5' RACE reads; one entry per CDR3 protein. The table includes about 1.5 million distinct CDR3 sequences, roughly 40% detected once. Sequencing was done on a sample of blood. These receptors came from a woman between 18 and 30 years old in good health. Each CDR3 is given with its conserved first and last residue. The D gene is left open where the match is weak. Part of the rows lack a size; the others show once, few, many or a class for expanded clones.

V	D	size	J	CDR3	DNA
TRBV29-1	TRBD2	-	TRBJ2-3	CSVDWGGWRTDTQYF	TGCAGCGTTGATTGGGGGGGGTGGAGAACAGATACGCAGTATTTT
TRBV28	TRBD1	-	TRBJ1-6	CASRQGNENNSPLHF	TGTGCCAGCCGACAGGGAAATGAGAATAATTCACCCCTCCACTTT
TRBV20-1	TRBD1	-	TRBJ1-1	CSAGSGTGGAEAFF	TGCAGTGCTGGATCCGGGACAGGGGGCGCTGAAGCTTTCTTT
TRBV3-1	TRBD1	few	TRBJ2-3	CASSHLTGRVGYTQYF	TGTGCCAGCAGCCACCTGACAGGGCGGGTTGGATATACGCAGTATTTT
TRBV4-1	-	-	TRBJ1-5	CASSQGEYQPQHF	TGCGCCAGCAGCCAGGGGGAGTATCAGCCCCAGCATTTT
TRBV4-1	TRBD2	once	TRBJ2-3	CASSQDGTRGDAQYF	TGCGCCAGCAGCCAAGATGGGACTAGGGGAGATGCGCAGTATTTT
TRBV7-2	TRBD2	-	TRBJ2-1	CASRGVLAGGNEQFF	TGTGCCAGCAGAGGGGTACTAGCGGGAGGCAATGAGCAGTTCTTC
TRBV20-1	TRBD1	-	TRBJ2-3	CSVTADRPRGPTDAQYF	TGCAGTGTTACGGCGGACAGGCCCCGAGGGCCTACAGATGCGCAGTATTTT
TRBV27	-	-	TRBJ2-3	CASSGAVDTQYF	TGTGCCAGCAGCGGGGCGGTTGATACGCAGTATTTT
TRBV29-1	-	-	TRBJ1-1	CSVELAFGGREAFF	TGCAGCGTTGAATTGGCTTTCGGGGGGCGAGAAGCTTTCTTT
TRBV7-9	TRBD2	-	TRBJ2-1	CARSGVSSCNEQFF	TGTGCCAGGAGCGGGGTAAGCTCCTGCAATGAGCAGTTCTTC
TRBV12-3/TRBV12-4	-	few	TRBJ2-1	CASRPRSAGAVYNEQFF	TGTGCCAGCAGGCCCCGGTCGGCGGGGGCGGTCTACAATGAGCAGTTCTTC
TRBV3-1	TRBD2	-	TRBJ2-1	CASSQPGIPGGPNEQFF	TGTGCCAGCAGCCAGCCGGGGATTCCGGGGGGGCCCAATGAGCAGTTCTTC
TRBV27	-	few	TRBJ1-1	CASMLFGTAYEAFF	TGTGCCAGCATGCTATTCGGGACGGCTTATGAAGCTTTCTTT
TRBV4-1	TRBD2	many	TRBJ2-7	CASSQDLAGTVSYEQYF	TGCGCCAGCAGCCAAGATCTAGCGGGAACTGTCTCCTACGAGCAGTACTTC
TRBV6-5	-	few	TRBJ1-2	CASSPGVVWGYTF	TGTGCCAGCAGCCCGGGAGTCGTGTGGGGCTACACCTTC
TRBV4-1	TRBD2	-	TRBJ2-1	CASSQDRLAVSEQFF	TGCGCCAGCAGCCAAGATAGGCTAGCGGTCAGCGAGCAGTTCTTC
TRBV29-1	-	few	TRBJ1-2	CRTPGSGYGYTF	TGCAGGACACCGGGGTCTGGCTATGGCTACACCTTC
TRBV4-1	TRBD2	few	TRBJ2-1	CASSQRLAGDYEQFF	TGCGCCAGCAGCCAGAGGCTAGCGGGGGACTATGAGCAGTTCTTC
TRBV3-1	-	-	TRBJ2-1	CASSHRDFLYNEQFF	TGTGCCAGCAGTCACAGGGACTTCCTATACAATGAGCAGTTCTTC
TRBV20-1	-	-	TRBJ2-7	CSARGPGLYEQYF	TGCAGTGCTAGAGGACCGGGGCTCTACGAGCAGTACTTC